This is a list of T cell receptor beta chains from one sample in a study of shared clonotypes between healthy human individuals. Sequencing used immunoSEQ multiplex PCR; TCRdb keeps in-frame clones, though not all of them. The sample has over a million clones, approximately 98% seen once. Source material: naive CD4+ T cells sorted from blood. The receptors derive from a man aged 30 to 45 in good health. Each CDR3 is given with its conserved first and last residue.

v_gene	len	j_gene	CDR3aa
TRBV5-1	16	TRBJ2-1	CASSPSSGKSYNEQFF
TRBV5-6	18	TRBJ2-3	CASSLVRTSGSSTDTQYF
TRBV7-2	16	TRBJ2-2	CASSFRARAPTGELFF
TRBV29-1	12	TRBJ1-1	CSVGTGRTEAFF
TRBV18	13	TRBJ1-2	CASSISGGMSYTF
TRBV28	16	TRBJ1-4	CASSYTGLSTNEKLFF
TRBV28	14	TRBJ1-5	CASGLAGGNQPQHF
TRBV7-2	14	TRBJ2-7	CASSPPLAEYEQYF
TRBV6-1	18	TRBJ2-5	CASSGPGRRGHMEETQYF
TRBV5-4	13	TRBJ2-7	CASSLVGGDEQYF
TRBV11-3	12	TRBJ2-1	CASSLEGNEQFF
TRBV5-5	12	TRBJ2-1	CASSQGFREQFF
TRBV30	13	TRBJ1-3	CAWSGGSGNTIYF
TRBV28	15	TRBJ1-5	CASRIDALTNQPQHF
TRBV6-5	13	TRBJ2-3	CASRGTVADTQYF
TRBV14	13	TRBJ1-1	CASSRDRTTEAFF
TRBV18	12	TRBJ2-1	CASSPIRNEQFF
TRBV5-4	15	TRBJ2-1	CASSLTGLADLGQFF
TRBV7-9	14	TRBJ2-5	CASSPGQYQETQYF
TRBV5-4	15	TRBJ2-7	CASSFPDSLAYEQYF
TRBV7-2	15	TRBJ2-7	CASSQGLAGVEEQYF
TRBV27	16	TRBJ2-4	CASSLEGARAKNIQYF
TRBV9	15	TRBJ2-6	CASSVVASGSNVLTF
TRBV5-5	14	TRBJ2-7	CASSLWTGDGEQYF
TRBV6-5	13	TRBJ2-3	CASRPQGLDTQYF
TRBV7-2	16	TRBJ2-1	CASSPPGQRLHNEQFF
TRBV2	14	TRBJ1-1	CASRESRGNTEAFF
TRBV6-5	13	TRBJ1-1	CASSRTGTYEAFF
TRBV19	16	TRBJ2-5	CASSAGTGAPGETQYF
TRBV19	16	TRBJ1-4	CASSMDRQAGYEKLFF
TRBV7-2	15	TRBJ1-4	CASSRSATGDEKLFF
TRBV30	15	TRBJ1-5	CAWSPGPRANQPQHF
TRBV6-1	15	TRBJ2-3	CASSAQGSTKDTQYF
TRBV7-7	13	TRBJ2-2	CASSYRNTGELFF
TRBV29-1	14	TRBJ2-3	CSVVEQISTDTQYF
TRBV2	16	TRBJ2-3	CASSDLFPSSTDTQYF
TRBV18	11	TRBJ2-1	CASSRGNEQFF
TRBV9	13	TRBJ2-7	CASSGDLDGEQYF
TRBV19	12	TRBJ1-2	CASHRGQGGYTF
TRBV18	13	TRBJ1-1	CASSPSRTPEAFF
TRBV5-4	15	TRBJ1-2	CASAGTNDRGYGYTF
TRBV15	15	TRBJ1-4	CATSRDVGPNEKLFF
TRBV5-1	16	TRBJ2-1	CASSSVTSGAYNEQFF
TRBV5-8	12	TRBJ2-7	CASSATLYEQYF
TRBV6-5	14	TRBJ2-7	CASSRTDLSYEQYF
TRBV5-6	13	TRBJ2-7	CASSLGGPYEQYF
TRBV5-1	16	TRBJ2-1	CASSLDPTSGYNEQFF
TRBV5-5	14	TRBJ2-7	CASSLELAGYEQYF